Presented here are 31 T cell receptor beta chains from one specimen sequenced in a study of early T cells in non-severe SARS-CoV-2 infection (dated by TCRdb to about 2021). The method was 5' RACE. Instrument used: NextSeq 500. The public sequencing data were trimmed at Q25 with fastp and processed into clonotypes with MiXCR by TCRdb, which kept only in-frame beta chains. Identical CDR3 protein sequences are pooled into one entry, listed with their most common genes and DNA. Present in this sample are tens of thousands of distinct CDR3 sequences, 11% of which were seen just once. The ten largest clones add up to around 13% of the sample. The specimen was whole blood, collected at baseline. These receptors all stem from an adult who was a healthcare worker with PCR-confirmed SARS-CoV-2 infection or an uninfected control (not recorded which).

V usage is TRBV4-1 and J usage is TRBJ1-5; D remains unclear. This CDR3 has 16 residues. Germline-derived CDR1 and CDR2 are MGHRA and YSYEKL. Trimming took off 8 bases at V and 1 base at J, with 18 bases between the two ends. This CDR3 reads CASALKSLESNQPQHF. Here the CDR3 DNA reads TGCGCCAGCGCCTTAAAGAGTTTGGAGAGCAATCAGCCCCAGCATTTT.

DNA for the CDR3: TGCACCGGCGGGGAGACGAGAGGTGAGCAGTTCTTC. It encodes CTGGETRGEQFF. This chain connects TRBV29-1 to TRBJ2-1; D is possibly TRBD2 (6 bases). CDR3 length: 12 amino acids. The V gene's germline CDR1 is SQVTM and CDR2 ANQGSEA.

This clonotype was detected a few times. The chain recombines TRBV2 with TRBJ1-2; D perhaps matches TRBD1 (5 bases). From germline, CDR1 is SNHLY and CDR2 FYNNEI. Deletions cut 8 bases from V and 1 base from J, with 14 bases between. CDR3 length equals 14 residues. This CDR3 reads CASGRGGNNYGYTF. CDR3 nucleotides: TGTGCCAGCGGAAGGGGAGGAAATAACTATGGCTACACCTTC.

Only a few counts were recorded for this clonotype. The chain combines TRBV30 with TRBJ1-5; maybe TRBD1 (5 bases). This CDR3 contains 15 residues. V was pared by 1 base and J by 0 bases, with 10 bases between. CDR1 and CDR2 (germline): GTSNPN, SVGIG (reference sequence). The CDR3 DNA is TGTGCCTGGAGTGGGACACCCTATAGCAATCAGCCCCAGCATTTT. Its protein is CAWSGTPYSNQPQHF.

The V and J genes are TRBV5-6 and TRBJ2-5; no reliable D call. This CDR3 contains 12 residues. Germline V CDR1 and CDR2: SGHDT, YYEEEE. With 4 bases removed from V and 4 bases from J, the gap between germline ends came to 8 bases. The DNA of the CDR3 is TGTGCCAGCAGCCGTGTGTCAGAGACCCAGTACTTC. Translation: CASSRVSETQYF.

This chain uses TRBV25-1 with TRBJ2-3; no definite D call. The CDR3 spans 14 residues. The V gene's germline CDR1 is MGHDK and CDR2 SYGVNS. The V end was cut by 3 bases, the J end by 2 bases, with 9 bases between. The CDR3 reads CASSEWSLTDTQYF. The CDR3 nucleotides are TGTGCCAGCAGTGAGTGGAGCCTCACAGATACGCAGTATTTT.

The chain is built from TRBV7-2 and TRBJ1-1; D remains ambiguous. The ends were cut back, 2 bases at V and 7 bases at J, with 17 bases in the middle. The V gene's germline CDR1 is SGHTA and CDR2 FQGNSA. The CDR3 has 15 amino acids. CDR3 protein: CASSLNVGSSLEAFF. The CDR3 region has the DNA TGTGCCAGCAGCTTAAACGTGGGCAGTTCCCTTGAAGCTTTCTTT.

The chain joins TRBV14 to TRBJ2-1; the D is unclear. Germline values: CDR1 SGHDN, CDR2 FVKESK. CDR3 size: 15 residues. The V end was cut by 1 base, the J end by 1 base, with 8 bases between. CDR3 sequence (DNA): TGTGCCAGCAGCCAAGTAGAAGGTTCCTACAATGAGCAGTTCTTC. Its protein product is CASSQVEGSYNEQFF.

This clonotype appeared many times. The CDR3 here is CASGTPPGREQYF. The CDR3, as DNA: TGTGCCAGCGGGACCCCACCGGGCCGGGAGCAGTACTTC. V and J are TRBV6-2 or TRBV6-3 and TRBJ2-7, with D possibly called TRBD1 or TRBD2 (5 bases each). This CDR3 contains 13 residues. The germline CDR1 and CDR2 sequences are MNHEY and SVGEGT. V lost 8 bases and J 7 bases, leaving 18 bases between the germline ends.

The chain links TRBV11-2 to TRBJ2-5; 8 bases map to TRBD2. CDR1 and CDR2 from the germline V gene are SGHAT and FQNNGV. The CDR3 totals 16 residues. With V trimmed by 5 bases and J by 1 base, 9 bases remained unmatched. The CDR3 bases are TGTGCCAGCAGCCCCAATAGCGGGGCCTCCCAAGAGACCCAGTACTTC. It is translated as CASSPNSGASQETQYF.

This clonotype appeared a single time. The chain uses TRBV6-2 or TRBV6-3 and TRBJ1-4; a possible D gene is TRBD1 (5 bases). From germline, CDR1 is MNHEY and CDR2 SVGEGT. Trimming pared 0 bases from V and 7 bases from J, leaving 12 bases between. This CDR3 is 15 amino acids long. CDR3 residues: CASSYSDRKGEKLFF. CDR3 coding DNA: TGTGCCAGCAGTTACTCCGACAGAAAAGGTGAAAAACTGTTTTTT.

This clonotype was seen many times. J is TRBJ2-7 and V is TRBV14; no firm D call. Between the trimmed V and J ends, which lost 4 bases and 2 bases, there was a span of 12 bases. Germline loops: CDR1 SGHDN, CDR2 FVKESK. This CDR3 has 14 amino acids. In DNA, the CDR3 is TGTGCCAGCAGCCGGGGAACAGTCCCCTACGAGCAGTACTTC. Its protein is CASSRGTVPYEQYF. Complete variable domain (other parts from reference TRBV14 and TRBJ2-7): EAGVTQFPSHSVIEKGQTVTLRCDPISGHDNLYWYRRVMGKEIKFLLHFVKESKQDESGMPNNRFLAERTGGTYSTLKVQPAELEDSGVYFCASSRGTVPYEQYFGPGTRLTVT.

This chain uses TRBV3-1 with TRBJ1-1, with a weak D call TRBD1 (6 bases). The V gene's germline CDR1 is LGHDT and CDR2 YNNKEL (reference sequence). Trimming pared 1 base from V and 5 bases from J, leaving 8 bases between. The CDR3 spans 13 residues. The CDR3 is CASSQGGGTEAFF. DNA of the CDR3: TGTGCCAGCAGCCAAGGAGGGGGAACTGAAGCTTTCTTT.

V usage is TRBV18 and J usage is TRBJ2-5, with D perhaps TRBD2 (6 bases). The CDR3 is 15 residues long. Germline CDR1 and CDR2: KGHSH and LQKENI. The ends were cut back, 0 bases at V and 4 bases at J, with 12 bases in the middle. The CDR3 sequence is CASSPPGSQGETQYF. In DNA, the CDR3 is TGTGCCAGCTCACCACCCGGGAGTCAGGGAGAGACCCAGTACTTC.

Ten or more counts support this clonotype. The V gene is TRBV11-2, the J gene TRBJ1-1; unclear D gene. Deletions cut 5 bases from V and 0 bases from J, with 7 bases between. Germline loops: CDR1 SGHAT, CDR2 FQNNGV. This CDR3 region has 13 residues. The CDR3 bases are TGTGCCAGCAGCCCCTACATGAACACTGAAGCTTTCTTT. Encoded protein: CASSPYMNTEAFF.

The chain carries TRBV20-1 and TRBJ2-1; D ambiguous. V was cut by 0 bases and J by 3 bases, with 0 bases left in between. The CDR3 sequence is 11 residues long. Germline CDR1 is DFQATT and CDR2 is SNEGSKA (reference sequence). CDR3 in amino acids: CSARDYNEQFF. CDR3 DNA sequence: TGCAGTGCTAGAGACTACAATGAGCAGTTCTTC.

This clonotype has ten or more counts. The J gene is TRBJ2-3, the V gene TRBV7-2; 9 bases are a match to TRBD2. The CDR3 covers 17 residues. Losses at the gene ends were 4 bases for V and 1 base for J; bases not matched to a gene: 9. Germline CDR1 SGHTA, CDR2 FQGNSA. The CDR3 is CASSSRGGAFGTDTQYF. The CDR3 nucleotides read TGTGCCAGCAGCTCACGCGGGGGGGCGTTTGGCACAGATACGCAGTATTTT.

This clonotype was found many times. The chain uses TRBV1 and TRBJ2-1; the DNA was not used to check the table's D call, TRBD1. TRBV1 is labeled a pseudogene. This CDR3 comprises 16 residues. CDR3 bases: TGCACCAGCAGCCGCCCGCATTGCGGGGGCTTTAATGAGCAGTTCTTC. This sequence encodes CTSSRPHCGGFNEQFF.

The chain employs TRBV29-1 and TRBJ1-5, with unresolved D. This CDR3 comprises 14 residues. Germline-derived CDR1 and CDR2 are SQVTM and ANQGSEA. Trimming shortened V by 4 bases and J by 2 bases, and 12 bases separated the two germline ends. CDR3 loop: CSVVWEGGNQPQHF. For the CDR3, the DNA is TGCAGCGTTGTCTGGGAGGGAGGCAATCAGCCCCAGCATTTT.

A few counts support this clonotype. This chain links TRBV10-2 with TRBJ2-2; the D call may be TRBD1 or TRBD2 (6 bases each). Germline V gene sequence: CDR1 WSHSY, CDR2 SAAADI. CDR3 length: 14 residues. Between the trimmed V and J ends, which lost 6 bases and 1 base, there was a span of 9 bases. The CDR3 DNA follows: TGCGCCAGCAGACAGGGAGGGAACACCGGGGAGCTGTTTTTT. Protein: CASRQGGNTGELFF.

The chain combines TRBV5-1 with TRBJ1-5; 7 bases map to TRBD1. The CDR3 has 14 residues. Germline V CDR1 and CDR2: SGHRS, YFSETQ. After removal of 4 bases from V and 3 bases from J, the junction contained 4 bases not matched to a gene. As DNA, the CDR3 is TGCGCCAGCAGCCCGACAGGGTTCAATCAGCCCCAGCATTTT. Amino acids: CASSPTGFNQPQHF.

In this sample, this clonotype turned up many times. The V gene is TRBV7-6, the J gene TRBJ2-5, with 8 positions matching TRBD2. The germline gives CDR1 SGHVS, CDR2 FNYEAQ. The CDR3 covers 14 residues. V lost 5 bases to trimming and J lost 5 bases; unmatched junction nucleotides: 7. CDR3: CASSPLTSGETQYF. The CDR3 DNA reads TGTGCCAGCAGCCCCCTAACTAGCGGCGAGACCCAGTACTTC.

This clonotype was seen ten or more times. CDR3 loop: CASSPNAAIYEQYF. The CDR3, as DNA: TGCGCCAGCAGCCCCAATGCGGCAATCTACGAGCAGTACTTC. The chain couples TRBV4-1 to TRBJ2-7; no clear D. V gave up 4 bases and J gave up 3 bases, with 13 bases separating them. The V gene's germline CDR1 is MGHRA and CDR2 YSYEKL. The CDR3 spans 14 residues.

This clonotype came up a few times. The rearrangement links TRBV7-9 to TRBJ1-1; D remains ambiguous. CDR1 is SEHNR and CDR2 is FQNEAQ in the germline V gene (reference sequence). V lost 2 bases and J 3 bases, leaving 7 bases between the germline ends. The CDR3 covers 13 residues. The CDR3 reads CASSLNSDTEAFF. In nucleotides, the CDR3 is TGTGCCAGCAGCTTAAACTCGGACACTGAAGCTTTCTTT.

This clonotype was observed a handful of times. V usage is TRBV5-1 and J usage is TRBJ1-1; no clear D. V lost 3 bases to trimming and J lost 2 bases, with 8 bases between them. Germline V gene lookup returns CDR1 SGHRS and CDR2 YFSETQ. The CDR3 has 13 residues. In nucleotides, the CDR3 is TGCGCCAGCAGCTGGACCATTAACACTGAAGCTTTCTTT. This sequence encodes CASSWTINTEAFF.

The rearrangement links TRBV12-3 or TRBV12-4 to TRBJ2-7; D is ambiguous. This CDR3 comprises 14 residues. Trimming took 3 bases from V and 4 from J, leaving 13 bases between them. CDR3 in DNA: TGTGCCAGCAGTTTTGGGCACGGAACTTACGAGCAGTACTTC. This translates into CASSFGHGTYEQYF.

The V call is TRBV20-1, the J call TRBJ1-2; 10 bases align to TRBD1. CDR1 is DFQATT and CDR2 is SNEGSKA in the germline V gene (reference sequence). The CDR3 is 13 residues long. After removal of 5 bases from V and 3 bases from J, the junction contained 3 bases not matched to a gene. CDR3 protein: CSAGTGDDYGYTF. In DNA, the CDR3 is TGCAGTGCTGGGACAGGGGACGACTATGGCTACACCTTC.

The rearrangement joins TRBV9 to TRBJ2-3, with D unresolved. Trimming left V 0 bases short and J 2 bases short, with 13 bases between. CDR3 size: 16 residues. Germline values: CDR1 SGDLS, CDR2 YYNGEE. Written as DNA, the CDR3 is TGTGCCAGCAGCGTAGGCCCCACCACCTACACAGATACGCAGTATTTT. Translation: CASSVGPTTYTDTQYF.

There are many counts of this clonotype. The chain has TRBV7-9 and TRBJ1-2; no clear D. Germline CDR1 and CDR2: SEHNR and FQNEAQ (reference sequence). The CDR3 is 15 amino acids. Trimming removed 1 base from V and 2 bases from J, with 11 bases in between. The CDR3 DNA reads TGTGCCAGCAGCTTAGACGGGGTTCAAAACTATGGCTACACCTTC. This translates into CASSLDGVQNYGYTF.

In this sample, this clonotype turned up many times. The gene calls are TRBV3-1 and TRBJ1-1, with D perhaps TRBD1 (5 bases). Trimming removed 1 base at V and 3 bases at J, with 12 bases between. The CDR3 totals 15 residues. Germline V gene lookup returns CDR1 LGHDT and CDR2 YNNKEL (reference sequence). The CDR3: CASSQALGTHTEAFF. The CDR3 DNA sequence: TGTGCCAGCAGCCAAGCATTGGGGACTCACACTGAAGCTTTCTTT. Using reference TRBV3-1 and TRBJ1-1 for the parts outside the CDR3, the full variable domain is DTAVSQTPKYLVTQMGNDKSIKCEQNLGHDTMYWYKQDSKKFLKIMFSYNNKELIINETVPNRFSPKSPDKAHLNLHINSLELGDSAVYFCASSQALGTHTEAFFGQGTRLTVV.

DNA for the CDR3: TGCAGCGTTGGACAGGGGGCATACGAGCAGTACTTC. Translation gives CSVGQGAYEQYF. The chain has TRBV29-1 and TRBJ2-7; 10 nucleotides align to TRBD1. Losses at the gene ends were 4 bases for V and 4 bases for J; bases not matched to a gene: 1. CDR3 length: 12 amino acids. Germline CDR1 is SQVTM and CDR2 is ANQGSEA.